The 21 T cell receptor beta chains below were found in one sample sequenced in a study of blood T cell repertoires in COVID-19. TCRdb's copy holds only in-frame clones and misses some; the assay was immunoSEQ multiplex PCR. The sample has under 50,000 clones, around 93% seen once; the top ten hold around 12%. Sequenced sample: peripheral blood. The receptors shown here come from a human donor in a cohort sampled during active COVID-19.

V and J are TRBV7-9 and TRBJ2-1; TRBD1 might be the D (6 bases). This CDR3 comprises 15 residues. Germline-derived CDR1 and CDR2 are SEHNR and FQNEAQ (reference sequence). The V gene lost 5 bases and the J gene lost 3 bases, with 14 bases spanning the gap. This CDR3 is CASSDTGLGYNEQFF. As DNA, the CDR3 is TGTGCCAGCAGCGACACAGGGCTTGGCTACAATGAGCAGTTCTTC.

This rearrangement joins TRBV29-1 to TRBJ2-7, with 7 bases fitting TRBD2. Per germline, CDR1 SQVTM and CDR2 ANQGSEA. The CDR3 consists of 14 residues. Losses at the gene ends were 6 bases for V and 6 bases for J; bases not matched to a gene: 14. For the CDR3, the DNA is TGCAGCGTCCGGCCAACTAGCGAACAAAGCGAGCAGTACTTC. Amino acids: CSVRPTSEQSEQYF.

The chain recombines TRBV19 with TRBJ2-1, with D perhaps TRBD1 (7 bases). There are 16 residues in the CDR3. Germline loops: CDR1 LNHDA, CDR2 SQIVND (reference sequence). V lost 2 bases and J 6 bases, leaving 17 bases between the germline ends. The DNA for the CDR3 is TGTGCCAGTAGTATATTAGGGGGCAGGAGGGGCAATGAGCAGTTCTTC. Translated: CASSILGGRRGNEQFF.

The chain is built from TRBV27 and TRBJ2-1; D may be TRBD2 (6 bases). Germline V lookup: CDR1 MNHEY, CDR2 SMNVEV (reference sequence). This CDR3 has 14 amino acids. Trimming cost V 3 bases and J 8 bases, with 14 bases left between them. The chain's CDR3 is CASSLEGVIYEQFF. DNA for the CDR3: TGTGCCAGCAGTTTGGAGGGCGTGATTTATGAGCAGTTCTTC.

The V call is TRBV6-1, the J call TRBJ1-4; TRBD1 agrees at 7 bases. With V trimmed by 3 bases and J by 5 bases, 3 bases remained unmatched. CDR1 MNHNS and CDR2 SASEGT come from the germline V gene. The CDR3 runs to 14 residues. Written as DNA, the CDR3 is TGTGCCAGCAGTGAGACAGGGCGAAATGAAAAACTGTTTTTT. Translated: CASSETGRNEKLFF.

This sequence joins TRBV7-9 and TRBJ2-7, with TRBD2 matching 10 bases. CDR3 length equals 14 residues. Germline CDR1 and CDR2: SEHNR and FQNEAQ (reference sequence). Trimming cost V 5 bases and J 6 bases; bases outside gene matches: 7. The CDR3 region has the DNA TGTGCCAGCAGCCAATCTAGCGGGGGTTTCGAGCAGTACTTC. Translated, it gives CASSQSSGGFEQYF. Full variable domain (outside the CDR3, taken from reference TRBV7-9 and TRBJ2-7): DTGVSQNPRHKITKRGQNVTFRCDPISEHNRLYWYRQTLGQGPEFLTYFQNEAQLEKSRLLSDRFSAERPKGSFSTLEIQRTEQGDSAMYLCASSQSSGGFEQYFGPGTRLTVT.

This clone was seen just once. V is TRBV7-2 and J is TRBJ1-6, with 7 bases identical to TRBD1. Trimming at V came to 0 bases and at J to 14 bases, leaving 7 bases not matched to a gene. The V gene's germline CDR1 is SGHTA and CDR2 FQGNSA. The CDR3 length is 14 residues. In DNA form, the CDR3 reads TGTGCCAGCAGCTTAGCTTTCGTAGGGGGCACCCTCCACTTT. It translates to CASSLAFVGGTLHF.

This sequence joins TRBV7-2 and TRBJ1-2; TRBD1 aligns across 7 bases. This CDR3 has 15 residues. With 5 bases clipped from V and 4 bases from J, the junction kept 10 bases outside the gene matches. CDR1 and CDR2 from the germline V gene are SGHTA and FQGNSA. The DNA of the CDR3 is TGTGCCAGCAGCCATACGGGACAGAGCACCTATGGCTACACCTTC. Translating it yields CASSHTGQSTYGYTF.

The rearrangement links TRBV2 to TRBJ2-5; D possibly corresponds to TRBD2 (6 bases). CDR1 and CDR2 from the germline V gene are SNHLY and FYNNEI. This CDR3 contains 15 residues. The ends were cut back, 3 bases at V and 1 base at J, with 12 bases in the middle. CDR3 amino acids: CASSDGPGGQETQYF. The CDR3 coding sequence is TGTGCCAGCAGTGATGGCCCCGGGGGCCAAGAGACCCAGTACTTC.

This sequence joins TRBV5-6 and TRBJ2-3; D is perhaps TRBD1 (6 bases). Trimming took 4 bases from V and 1 from J, leaving 25 bases between them. CDR3 size: 19 residues. Germline V gene lookup returns CDR1 SGHDT and CDR2 YYEEEE. Written as DNA, the CDR3 is TGTGCCAGCAGCCCCCGGGATGGACAGCCTTTCTGGGGCACAGATACGCAGTATTTT. This translates into CASSPRDGQPFWGTDTQYF. The complete variable domain, with remaining parts taken from reference TRBV5-6 and TRBJ2-3, reads DAGVTQSPTHLIKTRGQQVTLRCSPKSGHDTVSWYQQALGQGPQFIFQYYEEEERQRGNFPDRFSGHQFPNYSSELNVNALLLGDSALYLCASSPRDGQPFWGTDTQYFGPGTRLTVL.

This clone has only one observation. J is TRBJ2-1 and V is TRBV27; TRBD2 might be the D (5 bases). CDR1 and CDR2 from the germline V gene are MNHEY and SMNVEV (reference sequence). Deletions cut 2 bases from V and 10 bases from J, with 21 bases between. This CDR3 spans 16 amino acids. CDR3 sequence: CASSLRGSYSNEEQFF. In nucleotides, the CDR3 is TGTGCCAGCAGTTTACGGGGATCCTATTCCAATGAGGAGCAGTTCTTC.

The rearrangement joins TRBV7-2 to TRBJ1-4; TRBD1 agrees at 7 bases. The CDR3 has 13 residues. The V segment lost 4 bases and the J segment 8 bases; nucleotides outside the gene matches: 4. Germline V gene lookup returns CDR1 SGHTA and CDR2 FQGNSA. The CDR3 sequence is CASSSLTGEKLFF. The DNA of the CDR3 is TGTGCCAGCAGCTCATTGACAGGGGAAAAACTGTTTTTT.

This chain links TRBV4-1 with TRBJ1-3; no reliable D call. Deletions cut 0 bases from V and 3 bases from J, with 12 bases between. Germline V gene lookup returns CDR1 MGHRA and CDR2 YSYEKL. CDR3 size: 16 residues. Here the CDR3 reads CASSQDVRAGGNTIYF. The CDR3, as DNA: TGCGCCAGCAGCCAAGATGTTAGGGCGGGTGGAAACACCATATATTTT.

The chain joins TRBV7-9 to TRBJ2-7, with D possibly TRBD1 on 5 matching bases. Germline CDR1 is SEHNR and CDR2 is FQNEAQ (reference sequence). The CDR3 consists of 17 residues. V was pared by 2 bases and J by 0 bases, with 17 bases between. The CDR3 DNA sequence: TGTGCCAGCAGCTTAATCGGTGAAGGGGCCAACTCCTACGAGCAGTACTTC. Translated: CASSLIGEGANSYEQYF.

CDR3 sequence reads: CASSDLSGTGPSNEQFF. For the CDR3, the DNA is TGTGCCAGCAGTGACTTATCCGGGACAGGCCCCTCCAATGAGCAGTTCTTC. The genes are TRBV6-1 and TRBJ2-1, with 8 positions matching TRBD1. Trimming took 3 bases from V and 6 from J; bases not matched to a gene: 13. Germline lookup yields CDR1 MNHNS and CDR2 SASEGT. CDR3 length: 17 amino acids.

In its sample, this clone was seen once. This rearrangement joins TRBV5-6 to TRBJ1-2; 7 positions agree with TRBD1. In germline, CDR1 is SGHDT, CDR2 YYEEEE. J gave up 8 bases and V 1 base, and 5 bases lay outside the gene matches. The CDR3 runs 13 residues. The CDR3 bases are TGTGCCAGCAGCTTGCAGGGGGTAGGGGGCTACACCTTC. Translated, it gives CASSLQGVGGYTF.

The V gene is TRBV18, the J gene TRBJ2-7; 9 bases align to TRBD1. This CDR3 contains 15 residues. V gave up 6 bases and J gave up 7 bases; unmatched junction bases: 13. Germline V gene lookup returns CDR1 KGHSH and CDR2 LQKENI. The CDR3 region is CASSPTGTGRSEQYF. CDR3 bases: TGTGCCAGCTCGCCAACCGGGACAGGGAGGAGTGAGCAGTACTTC.

The chain employs TRBV5-1 and TRBJ2-7; TRBD1 might be the D (6 bases). The germline CDR1 and CDR2 sequences are SGHRS and YFSETQ. The CDR3 extends over 16 amino acids. Trimming took off 4 bases at V and 2 bases at J, with 19 bases between the two ends. The CDR3 DNA follows: TGCGCCAGCAGCCCCGGTTCAGGGGCCCTCACCTACGAGCAGTACTTC. Translated, it gives CASSPGSGALTYEQYF.

This clone appeared a single time. CDR3 protein: CASSIDRGTGNQPQHF. The CDR3 DNA follows: TGTGCCAGTAGTATAGATAGGGGGACAGGTAATCAGCCCCAGCATTTT. The chain combines TRBV19 with TRBJ1-5; 8 positions agree with TRBD1. The CDR3 extends over 16 amino acids. With 0 bases clipped from V and 4 bases from J, the junction kept 5 bases outside the gene matches. Germline assignment: CDR1 LNHDA and CDR2 SQIVND (reference sequence).

This chain connects TRBV5-1 to TRBJ2-3, with D unresolved. Germline CDR1 reads SGHRS; CDR2 reads YFSETQ. This CDR3 has 14 amino acids. Trimming pared 0 bases from V and 2 bases from J, leaving 7 bases between. The CDR3 is CASSLGQFTDTQYF. CDR3 coding DNA: TGCGCCAGCAGCTTGGGGCAGTTCACAGATACGCAGTATTTT.

The rearrangement links TRBV6-2 or TRBV6-3 to TRBJ2-5; 8 nucleotides line up with TRBD1. Germline CDR1 and CDR2: MNHEY and SVGEGT. Trimming took 6 bases from V and 1 from J; bases not matched to a gene: 13. This CDR3 is 17 amino acids long. CDR3 nucleotide sequence: TGTGCCAGCAGCCCGGACAGGGTAATAAGGGGCCAAGAGACCCAGTACTTC. It translates to CASSPDRVIRGQETQYF.